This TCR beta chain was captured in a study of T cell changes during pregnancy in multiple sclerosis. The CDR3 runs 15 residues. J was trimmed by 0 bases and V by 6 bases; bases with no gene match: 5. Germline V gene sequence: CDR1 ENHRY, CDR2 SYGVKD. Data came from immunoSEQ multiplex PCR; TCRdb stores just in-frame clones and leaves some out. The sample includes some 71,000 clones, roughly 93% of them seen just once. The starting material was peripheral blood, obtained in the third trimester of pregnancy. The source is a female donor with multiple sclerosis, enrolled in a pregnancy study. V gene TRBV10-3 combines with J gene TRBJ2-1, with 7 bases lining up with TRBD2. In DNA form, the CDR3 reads TGTGCCATCAGGGCTAGCGGAAGCTCCTACAATGAGCAGTTCTTC. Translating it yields CAIRASGSSYNEQFF.